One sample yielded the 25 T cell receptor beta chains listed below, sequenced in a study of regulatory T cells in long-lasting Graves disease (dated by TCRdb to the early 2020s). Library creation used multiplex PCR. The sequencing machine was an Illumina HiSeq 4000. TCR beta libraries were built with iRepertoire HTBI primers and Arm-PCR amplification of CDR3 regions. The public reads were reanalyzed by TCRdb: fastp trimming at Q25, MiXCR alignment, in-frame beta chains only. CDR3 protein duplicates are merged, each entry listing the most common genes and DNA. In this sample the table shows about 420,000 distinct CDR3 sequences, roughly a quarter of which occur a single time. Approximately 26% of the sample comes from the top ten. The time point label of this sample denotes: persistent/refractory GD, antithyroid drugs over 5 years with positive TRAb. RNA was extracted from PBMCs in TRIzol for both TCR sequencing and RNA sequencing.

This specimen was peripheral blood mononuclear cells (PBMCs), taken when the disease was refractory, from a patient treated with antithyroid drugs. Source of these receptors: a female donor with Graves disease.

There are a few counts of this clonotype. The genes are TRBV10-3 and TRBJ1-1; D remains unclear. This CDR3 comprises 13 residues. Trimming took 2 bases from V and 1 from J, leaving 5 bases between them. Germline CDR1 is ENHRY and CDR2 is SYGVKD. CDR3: CAISEGSNTEAFF. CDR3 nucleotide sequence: TGTGCCATCAGTGAGGGGTCGAACACTGAAGCTTTCTTT.

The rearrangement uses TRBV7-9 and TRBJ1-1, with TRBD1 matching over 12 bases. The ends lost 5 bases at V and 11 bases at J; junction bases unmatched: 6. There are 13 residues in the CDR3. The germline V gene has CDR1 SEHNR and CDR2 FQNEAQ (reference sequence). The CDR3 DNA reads TGTGCCAGCAGCCCCGGGACAGGGGGCGCGGCTTTCTTT. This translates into CASSPGTGGAAFF.

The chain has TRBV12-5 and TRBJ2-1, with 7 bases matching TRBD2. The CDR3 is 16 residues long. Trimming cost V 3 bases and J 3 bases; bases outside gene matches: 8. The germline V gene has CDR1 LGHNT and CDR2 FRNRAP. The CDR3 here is CASGLGSGTNYNEQFF. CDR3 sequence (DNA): TGTGCTAGTGGTTTAGGGAGCGGGACTAACTACAATGAGCAGTTCTTC. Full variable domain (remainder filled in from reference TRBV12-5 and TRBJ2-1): DARVTQTPRHKVTEMGQEVTMRCQPILGHNTVFWYRQTMMQGLELLAYFRNRAPLDDSGMPKDRFSAEMPDATLATLKIQPSEPRDSAVYFCASGLGSGTNYNEQFFGPGTRLTVL.

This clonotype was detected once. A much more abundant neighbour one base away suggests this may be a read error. The CDR3 DNA reads as TGTGCCAGCAGCTTAGGATGGTATAATCAGCCCCAGCATTTT. It codes for CASSLGWYNQPQHF. This chain uses TRBV7-9 with TRBJ1-5; no reliable D call. V lost 1 base, J lost 4 bases, and 8 bases lay in between. The germline CDR1 and CDR2 sequences are SEHNR and FQNEAQ (reference sequence). There are 14 residues in the CDR3.

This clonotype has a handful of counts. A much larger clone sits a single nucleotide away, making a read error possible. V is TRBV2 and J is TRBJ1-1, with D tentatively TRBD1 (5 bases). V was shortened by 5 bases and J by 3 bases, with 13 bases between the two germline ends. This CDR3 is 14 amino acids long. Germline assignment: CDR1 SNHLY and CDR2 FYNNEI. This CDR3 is CASSFLQGDTEAFF. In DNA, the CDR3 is TGTGCCAGCAGTTTTCTCCAGGGTGACACTGAAGCTTTCTTT. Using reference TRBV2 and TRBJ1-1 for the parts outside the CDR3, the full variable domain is EPEVTQTPSHQVTQMGQEVILRCVPISNHLYFYWYRQILGQKVEFLVSFYNNEISEKSEIFDDQFSVERPDGSNFTLKIRSTKLEDSAMYFCASSFLQGDTEAFFGQGTRLTVV.

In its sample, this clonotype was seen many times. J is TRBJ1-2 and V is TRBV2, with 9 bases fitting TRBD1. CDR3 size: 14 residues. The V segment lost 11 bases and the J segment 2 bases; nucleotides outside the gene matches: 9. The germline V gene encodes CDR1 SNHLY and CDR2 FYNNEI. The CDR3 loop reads CAEQRDRVNYGYTF. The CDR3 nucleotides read TGTGCCGAACAGCGGGACAGGGTAAACTATGGCTACACCTTC.

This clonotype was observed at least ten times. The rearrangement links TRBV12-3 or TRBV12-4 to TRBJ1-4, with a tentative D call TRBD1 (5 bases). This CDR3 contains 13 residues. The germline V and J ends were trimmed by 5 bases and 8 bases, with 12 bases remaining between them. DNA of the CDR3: TGTGCCAGCAGTCCCCTCGGACAAGAAAAACTGTTTTTT. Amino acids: CASSPLGQEKLFF.

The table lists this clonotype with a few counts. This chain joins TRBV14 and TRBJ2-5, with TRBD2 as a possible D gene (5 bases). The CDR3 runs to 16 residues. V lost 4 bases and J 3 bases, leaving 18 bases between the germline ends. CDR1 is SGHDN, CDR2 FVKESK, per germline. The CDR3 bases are TGTGCCAGCAGCCCCTCCGGAGCGGTGGGGAAAGAGACCCAGTACTTC. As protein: CASSPSGAVGKETQYF.

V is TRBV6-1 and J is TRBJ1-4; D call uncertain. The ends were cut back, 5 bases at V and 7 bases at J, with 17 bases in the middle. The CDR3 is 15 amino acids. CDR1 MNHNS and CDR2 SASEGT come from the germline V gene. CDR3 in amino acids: CASSPGSLPGEKLFF. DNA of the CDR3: TGTGCCAGCAGTCCCGGGAGCCTTCCTGGTGAAAAACTGTTTTTT.

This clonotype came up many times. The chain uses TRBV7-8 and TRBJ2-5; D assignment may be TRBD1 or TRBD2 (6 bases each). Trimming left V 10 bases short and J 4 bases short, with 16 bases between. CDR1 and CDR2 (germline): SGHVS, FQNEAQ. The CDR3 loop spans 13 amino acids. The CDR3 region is CATVRGPGETQYF. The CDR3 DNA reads TGTGCCACCGTTCGGGGGCCGGGAGAGACCCAGTACTTC.

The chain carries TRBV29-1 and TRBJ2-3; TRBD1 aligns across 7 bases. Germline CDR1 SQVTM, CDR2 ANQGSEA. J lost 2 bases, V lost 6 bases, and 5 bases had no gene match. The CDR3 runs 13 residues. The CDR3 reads CSVNRGITDTQYF. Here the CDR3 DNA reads TGCAGCGTGAACAGGGGTATCACAGATACGCAGTATTTT.

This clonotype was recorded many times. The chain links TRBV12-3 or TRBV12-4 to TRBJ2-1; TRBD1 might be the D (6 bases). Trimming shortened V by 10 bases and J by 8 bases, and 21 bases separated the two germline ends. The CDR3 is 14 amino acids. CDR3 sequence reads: CAIKGQGFVDEQFF. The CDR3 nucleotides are TGTGCCATTAAGGGGCAGGGGTTTGTCGATGAGCAGTTCTTC.

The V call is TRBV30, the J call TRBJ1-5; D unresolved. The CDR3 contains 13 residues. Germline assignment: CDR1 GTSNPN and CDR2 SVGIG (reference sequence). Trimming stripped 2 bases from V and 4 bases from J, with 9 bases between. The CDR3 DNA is TGTGCCTGGAGTAGTCAGAGAAATCAGCCCCAGCATTTT. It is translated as CAWSSQRNQPQHF.

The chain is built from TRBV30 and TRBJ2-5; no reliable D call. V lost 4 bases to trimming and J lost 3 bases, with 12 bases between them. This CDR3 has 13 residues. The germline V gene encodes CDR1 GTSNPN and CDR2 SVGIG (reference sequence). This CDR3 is CAWIRLTKETQYF. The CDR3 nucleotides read TGTGCCTGGATCCGGCTAACCAAAGAGACCCAGTACTTC.

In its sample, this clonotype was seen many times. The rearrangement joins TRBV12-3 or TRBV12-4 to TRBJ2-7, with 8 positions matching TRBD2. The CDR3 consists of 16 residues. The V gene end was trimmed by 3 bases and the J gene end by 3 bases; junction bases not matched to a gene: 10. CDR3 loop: CASSLGRSGRIYEQYF. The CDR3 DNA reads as TGTGCCAGCAGTTTGGGTCGCAGCGGGAGAATCTACGAGCAGTACTTC.

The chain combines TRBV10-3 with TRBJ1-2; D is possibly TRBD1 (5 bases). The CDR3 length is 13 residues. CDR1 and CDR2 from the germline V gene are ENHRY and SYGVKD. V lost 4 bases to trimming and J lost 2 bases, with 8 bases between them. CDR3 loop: CAISVDRNYGYTF. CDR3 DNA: TGTGCCATCAGTGTAGACAGAAACTATGGCTACACCTTC.

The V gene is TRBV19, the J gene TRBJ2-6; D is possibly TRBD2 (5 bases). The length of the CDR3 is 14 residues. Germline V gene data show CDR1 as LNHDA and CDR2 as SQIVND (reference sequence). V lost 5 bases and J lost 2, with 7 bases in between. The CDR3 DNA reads TGTGCCAGTAGTGAGGGTGCTGGGGCCAACGTCCTGACTTTC. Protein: CASSEGAGANVLTF.

DNA for the CDR3: TGCAGCGTGGATACCACCGGGACATCCTCCTACACAGATACGCAGTATTTT. Its translation is CSVDTTGTSSYTDTQYF. V and J are TRBV29-1 and TRBJ2-3, with D perhaps TRBD1 (6 bases). The V gene lost 6 bases and the J gene lost 2 bases, with 24 bases spanning the gap. The CDR3 runs 17 residues. Germline V gene lookup returns CDR1 SQVTM and CDR2 ANQGSEA.

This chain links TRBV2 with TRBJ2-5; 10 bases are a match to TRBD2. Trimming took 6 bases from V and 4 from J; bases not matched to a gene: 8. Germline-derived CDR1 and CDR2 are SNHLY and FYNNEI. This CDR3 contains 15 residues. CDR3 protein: CASSQVIAGGETQYF. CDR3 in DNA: TGTGCCAGCAGCCAAGTAATAGCGGGAGGAGAGACCCAGTACTTC.

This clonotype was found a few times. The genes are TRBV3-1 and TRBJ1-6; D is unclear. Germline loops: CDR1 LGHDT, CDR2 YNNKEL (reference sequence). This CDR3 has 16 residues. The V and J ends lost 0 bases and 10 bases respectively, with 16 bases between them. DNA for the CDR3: TGTGCCAGCAGCCAAGATCTTTCAGTATCGGGATCACCCCTCCACTTT. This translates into CASSQDLSVSGSPLHF.

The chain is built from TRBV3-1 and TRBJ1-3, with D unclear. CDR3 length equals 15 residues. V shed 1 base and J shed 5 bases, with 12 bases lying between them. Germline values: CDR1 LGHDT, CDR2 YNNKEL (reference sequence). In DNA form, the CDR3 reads TGTGCCAGCAGCCAAGTTTTGGAATCCCGAAACACCATATATTTT. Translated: CASSQVLESRNTIYF.

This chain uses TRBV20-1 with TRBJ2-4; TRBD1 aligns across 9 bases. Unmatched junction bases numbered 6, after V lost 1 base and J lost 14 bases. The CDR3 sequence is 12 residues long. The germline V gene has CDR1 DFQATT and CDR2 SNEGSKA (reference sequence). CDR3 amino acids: CSARADRDREYF. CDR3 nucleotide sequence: TGCAGTGCTAGAGCAGACCGGGACAGGGAGTACTTC.

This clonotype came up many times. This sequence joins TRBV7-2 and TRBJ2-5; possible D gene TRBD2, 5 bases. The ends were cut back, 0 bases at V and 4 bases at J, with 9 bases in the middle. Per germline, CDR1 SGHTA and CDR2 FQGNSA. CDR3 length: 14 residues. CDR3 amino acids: CASSLAGRGETQYF. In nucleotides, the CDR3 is TGTGCCAGCAGCTTAGCTGGGAGAGGAGAGACCCAGTACTTC.

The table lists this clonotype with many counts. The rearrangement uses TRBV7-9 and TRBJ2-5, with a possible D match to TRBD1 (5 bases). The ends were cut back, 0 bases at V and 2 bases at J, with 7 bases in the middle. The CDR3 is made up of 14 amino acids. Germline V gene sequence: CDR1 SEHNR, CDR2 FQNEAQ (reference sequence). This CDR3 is CASSLAGQQETQYF. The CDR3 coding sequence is TGTGCCAGCAGCTTAGCGGGGCAGCAAGAGACCCAGTACTTC.

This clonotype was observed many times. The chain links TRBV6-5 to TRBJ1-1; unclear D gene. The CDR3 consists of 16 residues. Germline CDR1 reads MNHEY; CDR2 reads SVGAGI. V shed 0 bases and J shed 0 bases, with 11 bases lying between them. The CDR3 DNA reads TGTGCCAGCAGTTACTCAATTGTCCGGTTGAACACTGAAGCTTTCTTT. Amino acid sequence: CASSYSIVRLNTEAFF.